Shown below are 22 T cell receptor beta chains from a single sample sequenced in a study of T cells in Graves' hyperthyroidism and ophthalmopathy. Authors of the study amplified TCR beta CDR3 regions from RNA transcripts. The HTBI primer set served for first-round RT-PCR of the TCR CDR3. TCRdb ran MiXCR on the multiplex PCR reads and lists one entry per CDR3 protein. The profile covers more than 350,000 distinct CDR3 sequences, with roughly 15% appearing a single time and roughly 19% taken by the ten largest. Sample: blood. The receptors come from a woman in her sixties or seventies with Graves' ophthalmopathy.

Ten or more counts support this clonotype. The chain couples TRBV27 to TRBJ2-7; 7 bases are shared with TRBD1. V was pared by 6 bases and J by 3 bases, with 5 bases of the junction left unmatched. CDR1 is MNHEY and CDR2 is SMNVEV in the germline V gene (reference sequence). This CDR3 region has 13 residues. This CDR3 reads CASSLTGNYEQYF. The CDR3 coding sequence is TGTGCCAGCAGCCTGACAGGGAACTACGAGCAGTACTTC.

At least ten counts were recorded for this clonotype. The gene calls are TRBV5-1 and TRBJ2-1; 8 bases match TRBD1. Trimming removed 4 bases from V and 8 bases from J; junction bases left unmatched: 11. Germline assignment: CDR1 SGHRS and CDR2 YFSETQ. This CDR3 spans 15 amino acids. The CDR3 DNA reads TGCGCCAGCAGCCCGGACAGGGCAGGGGTTTATGAGCAGTTCTTC. This gives the protein CASSPDRAGVYEQFF.

This clonotype was counted once. This chain uses TRBV28 with TRBJ1-2; TRBD1 aligns across 8 bases. The germline gives CDR1 MDHEN, CDR2 SYDVKM. The CDR3 totals 15 residues. Trimming cost V 4 bases and J 8 bases; bases outside gene matches: 12. This CDR3 is CASSSSQRTGRGYTF. Here the CDR3 DNA reads TGTGCCAGCAGTTCCTCTCAAAGGACAGGGCGAGGCTACACCTTC.

This clonotype was observed many times. The chain combines TRBV7-2 with TRBJ2-1; unclear D gene. V was shortened by 5 bases and J by 10 bases, with 15 bases between the two germline ends. Germline CDR1 and CDR2: SGHTA and FQGNSA. This CDR3 comprises 13 residues. The CDR3 loop reads CASSPYHLTEQFF. The CDR3 DNA reads as TGTGCCAGCAGCCCTTACCATCTGACCGAGCAGTTCTTC.

This clonotype has ten or more counts. The chain carries TRBV3-1 and TRBJ1-6, with D unresolved. The CDR3 has 12 amino acids. Trimming shortened V by 0 bases and J by 10 bases, and 4 bases separated the two germline ends. Germline V CDR1 and CDR2: LGHDT, YNNKEL (reference sequence). The CDR3 DNA is TGTGCCAGCAGCCAAGAGGGGTCACCCCTCCACTTT. It translates to CASSQEGSPLHF.

The rearrangement uses TRBV9 and TRBJ2-1; 15 bases are shared with TRBD2. V lost 4 bases, J lost 8 bases, and 13 bases stayed unmatched. The germline gives CDR1 SGDLS, CDR2 YYNGEE. This CDR3 is built from 18 residues. The CDR3 loop is CASSSPGLAGGLYDEQFF. The CDR3 DNA is TGTGCCAGCAGCTCGCCCGGACTAGCGGGAGGGTTATACGATGAGCAGTTCTTC. The variable domain in full, with the rest retrieved from reference TRBV9 and TRBJ2-1, is DSGVTQTPKHLITATGQRVTLRCSPRSGDLSVYWYQQSLDQGLQFLIQYYNGEERAKGNILERFSAQQFPDLHSELNLSSLELGDSALYFCASSSPGLAGGLYDEQFFGPGTRLTVL.

The genes are TRBV24-1 and TRBJ2-1, with 14 bases identical to TRBD2. CDR1 is KGHDR and CDR2 is SFDVKD in the germline V gene. The junction had 27 bases not matched to a gene; V was cut back by 12 bases and J by 0 bases. The CDR3 runs 23 residues. CDR3 DNA sequence: TGTGCCGCCTACTACCGAGGGACAGCTAAGACTAGCGGGAGGGCCGTCTCCTACAATGAGCAGTTCTTC. Translation: CAAYYRGTAKTSGRAVSYNEQFF.

The chain is built from TRBV6-1 and TRBJ2-7; D not resolved. Germline V gene data show CDR1 as MNHNS and CDR2 as SASEGT. With 5 bases removed from V and 1 base from J, the gap between germline ends came to 15 bases. This CDR3 is built from 15 residues. In DNA form, the CDR3 reads TGTGCCAGCAGTCACTTATCCCGGCAGTCCTACGAGCAGTACTTC. Protein sequence: CASSHLSRQSYEQYF.

Ten or more counts support this clonotype. The genes are TRBV19 and TRBJ1-1, with a weak D call TRBD1 (5 bases). V was clipped by 3 bases and J by 1 base, with 9 bases between them. CDR1 and CDR2 from the germline V gene are LNHDA and SQIVND (reference sequence). The CDR3 runs 14 residues. The CDR3 loop reads CASSMRGQNTEAFF. Here the CDR3 DNA reads TGTGCCAGTAGTATGCGGGGCCAGAACACTGAAGCTTTCTTT. The full variable domain, with the rest looked up from reference TRBV19 and TRBJ1-1, is DGGITQSPKYLFRKEGQNVTLSCEQNLNHDAMYWYRQDPGQGLRLIYYSQIVNDFQKGDIAEGYSVSREKKESFPLTVTSAQKNPTAFYLCASSMRGQNTEAFFGQGTRLTVV.

The rearrangement joins TRBV7-9 to TRBJ2-2, with D possibly matching TRBD2 (6 bases). Germline-derived CDR1 and CDR2 are SEHNR and FQNEAQ (reference sequence). CDR3 size: 16 residues. Trimming pared 5 bases from V and 3 bases from J, leaving 16 bases between. This CDR3 is CASSTPGLHYTGELFF. The CDR3 nucleotides are TGTGCCAGCAGCACACCGGGACTTCACTACACCGGGGAGCTGTTTTTT.

As regards this clonotype: Being one base from a much bigger clone, this may be a read error. The chain combines TRBV4-1 with TRBJ2-3; TRBD2 matches 8 bases. CDR3 length equals 18 residues. Trimming removed 4 bases from V and 3 bases from J; junction bases left unmatched: 15. In germline, CDR1 is MGHRA, CDR2 YSYEKL. The CDR3 DNA sequence: TGCGCCAGCAGCCGGCTTGTCGGGATTAGCGGGGTGACAGATACGCAGTATTTT. Translating gives CASSRLVGISGVTDTQYF.

The V gene is TRBV6-2 or TRBV6-3, the J gene TRBJ2-7, with TRBD2 identical over 8 bases. V was pared by 5 bases and J by 0 bases, with 6 bases of the junction left unmatched. The CDR3 runs to 15 residues. Germline-derived CDR1 and CDR2 are MNHEY and SVGEGT. The CDR3 protein is CASSTKGTSSYEQYF. CDR3 DNA sequence: TGTGCCAGCAGTACCAAAGGGACTAGCTCCTACGAGCAGTACTTC.

This clonotype was counted between two and nine times. The chain carries TRBV6-1 and TRBJ2-2, with 9 positions matching TRBD1. After removal of 6 bases from V and 13 bases from J, the junction contained 6 bases not matched to a gene. The CDR3 is made up of 12 amino acids. Germline CDR1 and CDR2: MNHNS and SASEGT. In nucleotides, the CDR3 is TGTGCCAGCAGGCCGGGACAGGGAGCGCTGTTTTTT. Protein sequence: CASRPGQGALFF.

This sequence joins TRBV18 and TRBJ2-7; 8 bases match TRBD1. V lost 3 bases and J lost 5; bases outside the gene matches: 3. The CDR3 extends over 13 amino acids. Looked up from germline, CDR1 is KGHSH and CDR2 is LQKENI. CDR3 amino acids: CASSPDRDHEQYF. The CDR3 DNA is TGTGCCAGCTCACCGGACAGGGACCACGAGCAGTACTTC. The variable domain in full, completed from reference TRBV18 and TRBJ2-7, reads NAGVMQNPRHLVRRRGQEARLRCSPMKGHSHVYWYRQLPEEGLKFMVYLQKENIIDESGMPKERFSAEFPKEGPSILRIQQVVRGDSAAYFCASSPDRDHEQYFGPGTRLTVT.

This clonotype was detected many times. The V gene is TRBV3-1, the J gene TRBJ2-2, with unresolved D. V lost 0 bases and J 8 bases, leaving 16 bases between the germline ends. The CDR3 is made up of 16 amino acids. CDR1 is LGHDT and CDR2 is YNNKEL in the germline V gene (reference sequence). CDR3 in DNA: TGTGCCAGCAGCCAAGATCGGCGACTCCTAGGGGGGGAGCTGTTTTTT. Protein: CASSQDRRLLGGELFF.

This clonotype has just a few counts. V is TRBV18 and J is TRBJ1-2; 9 nucleotides match TRBD1. V was clipped by 2 bases and J by 7 bases; unmatched bases: 8. The CDR3 sequence is 15 residues long. Germline CDR1 reads KGHSH; CDR2 reads LQKENI. CDR3 nucleotide sequence: TGTGCCAGCTCACCAACAGAACAGGGGGCCGGTGGCTACACCTTC. Translated: CASSPTEQGAGGYTF.

This clonotype was seen repeatedly, ten times or more. The V call is TRBV6-1, the J call TRBJ2-1, with D perhaps TRBD2 (7 bases). CDR1 and CDR2 from the germline V gene are MNHNS and SASEGT. V lost 8 bases to trimming and J lost 8 bases, with 16 bases between them. CDR3 length: 13 amino acids. Here the CDR3 DNA reads TGTGCCAGCGTAAGGGGGGGGACCCATGAGCAGTTCTTC. This codes for CASVRGGTHEQFF.

This clonotype was counted between two and nine times. V and J are TRBV10-2 and TRBJ1-2; D unclear. Germline CDR1 and CDR2: WSHSY and SAAADI. The CDR3 length is 14 residues. Trimming pared 2 bases from V and 3 bases from J, leaving 10 bases between. The CDR3 DNA reads as TGCGCCAGCAGTGAGCTTTACAGCCACTATGGCTACACCTTC. It yields the protein CASSELYSHYGYTF.

This clonotype was recorded many times. J is TRBJ2-1 and V is TRBV6-2 or TRBV6-3; 7 positions match TRBD2. The CDR3 extends over 16 amino acids. V trimming: 2 bases; J trimming: 5 bases; junction bases outside the gene matches: 9. From germline, CDR1 is MNHEY and CDR2 SVGEGT. CDR3 loop: CASSYPPPGGDNEQFF. The CDR3 region has the DNA TGTGCCAGCAGTTACCCCCCACCGGGAGGAGACAATGAGCAGTTCTTC.

This clonotype was counted many times. This chain joins TRBV9 and TRBJ2-2; D is perhaps TRBD2 (6 bases). Germline V gene sequence: CDR1 SGDLS, CDR2 YYNGEE. Trimming pared 0 bases from V and 1 base from J, leaving 7 bases between. CDR3 size: 15 residues. The CDR3 bases are TGTGCCAGCAGCGTAGACGGGAGGAACACCGGGGAGCTGTTTTTT. Its protein is CASSVDGRNTGELFF.

This clonotype has a count of ten or more. V is TRBV7-3 and J is TRBJ2-5; D not certain. The V end was cut by 2 bases, the J end by 1 base, with 11 bases between. Germline V CDR1 and CDR2: SGHTA, FQGTGA. This CDR3 is 15 amino acids long. CDR3 nucleotides: TGTGCCAGCAGCTTAGTTGGCGGCAGCCAAGAGACCCAGTACTTC. Its protein is CASSLVGGSQETQYF.

There are many counts of this clonotype. The V gene is TRBV11-2, the J gene TRBJ2-3; D is unclear. The germline V gene has CDR1 SGHAT and CDR2 FQNNGV. V was clipped by 1 base and J by 1 base, with 9 bases between them. The CDR3 loop spans 15 amino acids. CDR3 bases: TGTGCCAGCAGCTTAGGGCCTTCCCGCACAGATACGCAGTATTTT. It specifies CASSLGPSRTDTQYF.